These 12 T cell receptor beta chains share one sample of origin, sequenced in a study of T cell responses to AZD1222 COVID-19 vaccine. Libraries were prepared by immunoSEQ multiplex PCR; TCRdb keeps only in-frame clonotypes and omits some of them. The data hold about 85,000 clones, with approximately 81% observed a single time. The sequencing here drew on peripheral blood, taken 28 days after the second AZD1222 dose. The receptors were gathered from an adult who received the AZD1222 COVID-19 vaccine.

This clone was seen just once. The chain is built from TRBV20-1 and TRBJ2-7; TRBD2 agrees at 11 bases. V gave up 3 bases and J gave up 1 base; unmatched junction bases: 11. The CDR3 contains 17 residues. Germline-derived CDR1 and CDR2 are DFQATT and SNEGSKA (reference sequence). CDR3 nucleotide sequence: TGCAGTGCTAGTTCTAGCGGGAGGAGATCCGAATCCTACGAGCAGTACTTC. Encoded protein: CSASSSGRRSESYEQYF.

The V call is TRBV11-2, the J call TRBJ2-7; 7 bases fit TRBD2. This CDR3 is built from 14 residues. Germline-derived CDR1 and CDR2 are SGHAT and FQNNGV. Trimming at V came to 1 base and at J to 6 bases, leaving 6 bases not matched to a gene. The CDR3 bases are TGTGCCAGCAGCTTAGCCCCGGGACTACGCGAGCAGTACTTC. Its protein product is CASSLAPGLREQYF.

This clone was recorded only once. The chain carries TRBV6-2 or TRBV6-3 and TRBJ2-3, with D perhaps TRBD1 or TRBD2 (5 bases each). The CDR3 runs 16 residues. V was clipped by 6 bases and J by 2 bases, with 18 bases between them. In germline, CDR1 is MNHEY, CDR2 SVGEGT. CDR3 loop: CASSPRGPTNTDTQYF. CDR3 DNA sequence: TGTGCCAGCAGCCCCCGGGGCCCTACCAACACAGATACGCAGTATTTT.

This chain links TRBV5-1 with TRBJ1-2; D remains unclear. The CDR3 length is 15 residues. Germline loops: CDR1 SGHRS, CDR2 YFSETQ. V lost 0 bases and J lost 3, with 12 bases in between. CDR3 amino acids: CASSLGGGSDYGYTF. CDR3 sequence (DNA): TGCGCCAGCAGCTTGGGTGGAGGGTCAGACTATGGCTACACCTTC.

The chain joins TRBV7-9 to TRBJ2-3; no definite D call. Germline V gene data show CDR1 as SEHNR and CDR2 as FQNEAQ (reference sequence). This CDR3 comprises 10 residues. Trimming stripped 1 base from V and 7 bases from J, with 0 bases between. The DNA for the CDR3 is TGTGCCAGCAGCTTAGATACGCAGTATTTT. Its translation: CASSLDTQYF.

The chain uses TRBV7-3 and TRBJ2-1; 8 nucleotides line up with TRBD2. The junction had 14 bases not matched to a gene; V was cut back by 0 bases and J by 4 bases. This CDR3 is 19 amino acids long. The V gene's germline CDR1 is SGHTA and CDR2 FQGTGA. The CDR3 DNA follows: TGTGCCAGCAGCTTAACGGGGCTAGCGGTCGGGAGGGGGTACAATGAGCAGTTCTTC. Protein: CASSLTGLAVGRGYNEQFF.

This chain joins TRBV7-2 and TRBJ2-7; no clear D gene. The CDR3 extends over 15 amino acids. Germline-derived CDR1 and CDR2 are SGHTA and FQGNSA. V gave up 5 bases and J gave up 3 bases, with 17 bases separating them. Here the CDR3 DNA reads TGTGCCAGCAGCCACTCCGTCGCCGGATTCTACGAGCAGTACTTC. Translated, it gives CASSHSVAGFYEQYF.

The chain links TRBV6-5 to TRBJ2-1; TRBD2 matches at 8 bases. V trimming: 2 bases; J trimming: 2 bases; junction bases outside the gene matches: 2. The CDR3 has 15 amino acids. CDR1 and CDR2 from the germline V gene are MNHEY and SVGAGI. As DNA, the CDR3 is TGTGCCAGCAGTTACGGGACTAGAACCTACAATGAGCAGTTCTTC. This codes for CASSYGTRTYNEQFF.

The sample holds one count of this clone. The CDR3 DNA reads as TGTGCCAGCAGTAGGGGACAGGGTGAGCAGTACTTC. Its translation is CASSRGQGEQYF. J is TRBJ2-7 and V is TRBV6-5, with 9 bases matching TRBD1. CDR3 size: 12 residues. The V gene's germline CDR1 is MNHEY and CDR2 SVGAGI. After removal of 5 bases from V and 7 bases from J, the junction contained 3 bases not matched to a gene.

The V and J genes are TRBV19 and TRBJ1-5, with 8 bases fitting TRBD1. The CDR3 loop spans 16 amino acids. The J segment lost 2 bases and the V segment lost 5 bases, leaving 8 bases of the junction unmatched. CDR1 and CDR2 from the germline V gene are LNHDA and SQIVND (reference sequence). Written as DNA, the CDR3 is TGTGCCAGTAGTCCGTGGACAGGGCTAGGCAATCAGCCCCAGCATTTT. It codes for CASSPWTGLGNQPQHF.

The genes are TRBV28 and TRBJ1-1; tentative D call: TRBD1 (6 bases). The ends were cut back, 2 bases at V and 0 bases at J, with 10 bases in the middle. Looked up from germline, CDR1 is MDHEN and CDR2 is SYDVKM. CDR3 size: 15 residues. The CDR3: CASSLPQGVNTEAFF. The CDR3 DNA follows: TGTGCCAGCAGTTTACCACAGGGCGTGAACACTGAAGCTTTCTTT.

The chain has TRBV27 and TRBJ1-5; D is unresolved. This CDR3 region has 14 residues. Germline V gives CDR1 MNHEY, CDR2 SMNVEV (reference sequence). Trimming pared 4 bases from V and 2 bases from J, leaving 9 bases between. The CDR3 sequence: CASSSVAGNQPQHF. Written as DNA, the CDR3 is TGTGCCAGCAGTTCTGTAGCAGGCAATCAGCCCCAGCATTTT.